The table lists the clone carrying this TCR beta chain with a count of one. The source of the sample is a study of blood T cell repertoires in COVID-19. In the authors' workflow: Amplified reference gene primers provided the basis for estimating nucleated cell counts. Produced via immunoSEQ multiplex PCR; TCRdb's table is partial and in-frame only. Clone size and V and J calls were adopted from that table, with D and trimming inferred from the DNA. The sample records hundreds of thousands of clones, approximately 85% being singletons. There are 13 residues in the CDR3. The germline V gene encodes CDR1 LGHDT and CDR2 YNNKEL (reference sequence). The germline V and J ends were trimmed by 5 bases and 8 bases, with 15 bases remaining between them.

The sequence was obtained from a woman of 80 years or more with COVID-19, enrolled during active disease. The chain joins TRBV3-1 (or the pseudogene TRBV3-2) to TRBJ1-2, with a tentative D call TRBD1 (5 bases). The sequencing sample was made of peripheral blood. This CDR3 reads CASSSFSGGGYTF. CDR3 nucleotides: TGTGCCAGCAGCTCCTTTAGCGGGGGAGGCTACACCTTC.